Each of the 24 T cell receptor beta chains below was sequenced from the same sample in a study of Ad26.COV2.S vaccination and SARS-CoV-2 variants. The treatment: roughly 19 received Ad26.COV2.S at low or high dose, single or two shots; roughly 5 received placebo; per-sample allocation not given. Collection of the samples took place on day 63 after the first injection of vaccine or placebo. Method: immunoSEQ multiplex PCR; TCRdb's copy keeps in-frame clones and lacks some. Among over 450,000 clones listed, about 88% were seen once. The sequencing here drew on peripheral blood, taken in a trial of Ad26.COV2.S vaccine versus placebo. These receptors all stem from a person between 18 and 60 years old who received the Ad26.COV2.S COVID-19 vaccine or a placebo.

The chain carries TRBV5-4 and TRBJ2-3; 11 bases match TRBD2. Germline assignment: CDR1 SGHNT and CDR2 YYREEE (reference sequence). With 1 base clipped from V and 3 bases from J, the junction kept 4 bases outside the gene matches. This CDR3 comprises 16 residues. CDR3 sequence (DNA): TGTGCCAGCAGCTTGAGACTAGCGGGAACGACAGATACGCAGTATTTT. Protein product: CASSLRLAGTTDTQYF.

The CDR3 region has the DNA TGTGCCAGCAGCTTAGGTAAGACCGAAGCTTTCTTT. Its translation is CASSLGKTEAFF. The V call is TRBV7-9, the J call TRBJ1-1, with D uncertain. The CDR3 loop spans 12 amino acids. Per the germline V gene, CDR1 is SEHNR and CDR2 is FQNEAQ (reference sequence). V lost 1 base to trimming and J lost 8 bases, with 8 bases between them.

The genes are TRBV7-9 and TRBJ2-2; D is ambiguous. The germline V gene has CDR1 SEHNR and CDR2 FQNEAQ (reference sequence). CDR3 length: 17 residues. V lost 1 base, J lost 0 bases, and 12 bases lay in between. The CDR3 DNA follows: TGTGCCAGCAGCTTAGGGACGGGTAATCCGAACACCGGGGAGCTGTTTTTT. Its protein is CASSLGTGNPNTGELFF.

Only one count was recorded for this clone. V usage is TRBV11-2 and J usage is TRBJ2-1, with TRBD2 matching over 10 bases. Germline assignment: CDR1 SGHAT and CDR2 FQNNGV. J was trimmed by 6 bases and V by 5 bases; bases with no gene match: 13. This CDR3 is 17 amino acids long. The CDR3 is CASSPSLMSGRANEQFF. The CDR3 bases are TGTGCCAGCAGCCCCTCCCTGATGAGCGGGAGGGCCAATGAGCAGTTCTTC.

The CDR3 DNA follows: TGTGCCAGCAGTCAGCAGCCTAACTATGGCTACACCTTC. Translating it yields CASSQQPNYGYTF. The J gene is TRBJ1-2, the V gene TRBV28; D gene ambiguous. Germline V gene lookup returns CDR1 MDHEN and CDR2 SYDVKM. This CDR3 has 13 amino acids. The V end was cut by 5 bases, the J end by 0 bases, with 7 bases between.

J is TRBJ1-5 and V is TRBV19; D gene unclear. V lost 2 bases to trimming and J lost 0 bases, with 8 bases between them. The CDR3 consists of 15 residues. The germline gives CDR1 LNHDA, CDR2 SQIVND (reference sequence). In nucleotides, the CDR3 is TGTGCCAGTAGTATAAGTCCGGTTAGCAATCAGCCCCAGCATTTT. Translating it yields CASSISPVSNQPQHF.

This chain uses TRBV7-2 with TRBJ1-3, with TRBD1 as a possible D gene (5 bases). This CDR3 is 16 amino acids long. From germline, CDR1 is SGHTA and CDR2 FQGNSA. Trimming pared 5 bases from V and 4 bases from J, leaving 18 bases between. CDR3 protein: CASSPGPQGSGNTIYF. The CDR3 DNA follows: TGTGCCAGCAGCCCCGGGCCCCAGGGCTCCGGAAACACCATATATTTT. Together with reference TRBV7-2 and TRBJ1-3, the CDR3 gives the full variable domain: GAGVSQSPSNKVTEKGKDVELRCDPISGHTALYWYRQSLGQGLEFLIYFQGNSAPDKSGLPSDRFSAERTGGSVSTLTIQRTQQEDSAVYLCASSPGPQGSGNTIYFGEGSWLTVV.

The V call is TRBV27, the J call TRBJ1-5; 11 nucleotides align to TRBD1. The CDR3 sequence is 19 residues long. V shed 4 bases, J shed 2 bases, and the junction held 13 bases outside the gene matches. CDR1 is MNHEY and CDR2 is SMNVEV in the germline V gene (reference sequence). CDR3: CASSSNPPGQGVGNQPQHF. The CDR3 DNA is TGTGCCAGCAGTTCCAACCCACCGGGACAGGGGGTCGGCAATCAGCCCCAGCATTTT.

This clone has only one observation. The J gene is TRBJ2-7, the V gene TRBV28, with TRBD2 identical over 12 bases. The junction had 11 bases not matched to a gene; V was cut back by 3 bases and J by 8 bases. CDR3 size: 16 residues. CDR1 is MDHEN, CDR2 SYDVKM, per germline. The CDR3 nucleotides read TGTGCCAGCAGTTTGGACCTCCTAGCGGGAGGGTATCAGCAGTACTTC. It translates to CASSLDLLAGGYQQYF.

The genes are TRBV18 and TRBJ2-5, with D possibly TRBD1 on 5 matching bases. Germline assignment: CDR1 KGHSH and CDR2 LQKENI. V was cut by 3 bases and J by 4 bases, with 12 bases left in between. The CDR3 consists of 14 residues. CDR3 sequence (DNA): TGTGCCAGCTCACCGACAGCGCAGGGAGAGACCCAGTACTTC. Amino acid sequence: CASSPTAQGETQYF.

The chain carries TRBV9 and TRBJ2-3; 9 nucleotides align to TRBD2. Germline V lookup: CDR1 SGDLS, CDR2 YYNGEE. Losses at the gene ends were 4 bases for V and 0 bases for J; bases not matched to a gene: 12. CDR3 size: 18 residues. Here the CDR3 reads CASSRTPLSGGSTDTQYF. The CDR3 DNA sequence: TGTGCCAGCAGCCGAACCCCCCTTAGCGGGGGAAGCACAGATACGCAGTATTTT.

This chain connects TRBV28 to TRBJ2-7; TRBD1 might be the D (6 bases). Germline-derived CDR1 and CDR2 are MDHEN and SYDVKM. The CDR3 is 12 residues long. V was trimmed by 5 bases and J by 10 bases, leaving 15 bases between them. The CDR3 nucleotides are TGTGCCAGCAGTACCAGTCTGGGACACCAGTACTTC. As protein: CASSTSLGHQYF.

The rearrangement uses TRBV3-1 (or the pseudogene TRBV3-2) and TRBJ1-2; D is unclear. The germline V gene encodes CDR1 LGHDT and CDR2 YNNKEL (reference sequence). CDR3 length: 13 amino acids. The V end lost 4 bases, the J end lost 7 bases, and 13 bases lay between the germline ends. The CDR3 nucleotides are TGTGCCAGCAGCCCTCTCCCGGGTCCTGGCTACACCTTC. Translated, it gives CASSPLPGPGYTF.

The chain has TRBV6-1 and TRBJ1-4, with 9 bases matching TRBD1. The germline CDR1 and CDR2 sequences are MNHNS and SASEGT. V dropped 0 bases and J dropped 8; count of bases not matched to a gene: 10. The CDR3 extends over 17 amino acids. The CDR3 loop reads CASSEALRGTGNEKLFF. CDR3 sequence (DNA): TGTGCCAGCAGTGAAGCGCTTCGTGGGACAGGGAACGAAAAACTGTTTTTT.

The chain joins TRBV30 to TRBJ1-3; D gene uncertain. Between the trimmed V and J ends, which lost 0 bases and 0 bases, there was a span of 9 bases. The CDR3 is made up of 15 amino acids. Germline CDR1 and CDR2: GTSNPN and SVGIG (reference sequence). The CDR3 spells CAWSVGRHSGNTIYF. The CDR3 DNA follows: TGTGCCTGGAGTGTAGGCCGACACTCTGGAAACACCATATATTTT.

V usage is TRBV2 and J usage is TRBJ1-6; 11 positions agree with TRBD1. This CDR3 region has 16 residues. V shed 6 bases and J 6 bases; nucleotides not matched to a gene: 7. From germline, CDR1 is SNHLY and CDR2 FYNNEI. In DNA form, the CDR3 reads TGTGCCAGCAGAGATAGGACAGGGGGCGTTAATTCACCCCTCCACTTT. Residues: CASRDRTGGVNSPLHF. Using reference TRBV2 and TRBJ1-6 for the parts outside the CDR3, the full variable domain is EPEVTQTPSHQVTQMGQEVILRCVPISNHLYFYWYRQILGQKVEFLVSFYNNEISEKSEIFDDQFSVERPDGSNFTLKIRSTKLEDSAMYFCASRDRTGGVNSPLHFGNGTRLTVT.

The chain couples TRBV2 to TRBJ1-3; possibly TRBD1 for D (6 bases). V lost 9 bases to trimming and J lost 0 bases, with 15 bases between them. Per the germline V gene, CDR1 is SNHLY and CDR2 is FYNNEI. The CDR3 sequence is 15 residues long. Here the CDR3 reads CARGGQPSSGNTIYF. DNA of the CDR3: TGTGCCAGGGGCGGACAGCCCTCCTCTGGAAACACCATATATTTT.

The chain links TRBV18 to TRBJ2-7, with 9 nucleotides matching TRBD1. The germline gives CDR1 KGHSH, CDR2 LQKENI. This CDR3 has 16 residues. The ends lost 4 bases at V and 4 bases at J; junction bases unmatched: 11. For the CDR3, the DNA is TGTGCCAGCTCACGCTCGACCGGGACAGGGATATACGAGCAGTACTTC. This gives the protein CASSRSTGTGIYEQYF.

This clone occurred once. This chain links TRBV5-1 with TRBJ1-3, with D hard to call. The CDR3 totals 15 residues. CDR1 is SGHRS and CDR2 is YFSETQ in the germline V gene. The V end lost 2 bases, the J end lost 2 bases, and 11 bases lay between the germline ends. CDR3 nucleotide sequence: TGCGCCAGCAGCTTTGGGTCCAACGCTGGAAACACCATATATTTT. This sequence encodes CASSFGSNAGNTIYF. The full variable domain, rest sourced from reference TRBV5-1 and TRBJ1-3, is KAGVTQTPRYLIKTRGQQVTLSCSPISGHRSVSWYQQTPGQGLQFLFEYFSETQRNKGNFPGRFSGRQFSNSRSEMNVSTLELGDSALYLCASSFGSNAGNTIYFGEGSWLTVV.

The rearrangement uses TRBV6-2 or TRBV6-3 and TRBJ2-3, with D unclear. There are 14 residues in the CDR3. From germline, CDR1 is MNHEY and CDR2 SVGEGT. Trimming shortened V by 2 bases and J by 1 base, and 7 bases separated the two germline ends. The CDR3 DNA reads as TGTGCCAGCAGTTACCTCGTGGGCACAGATACGCAGTATTTT. Amino acid sequence: CASSYLVGTDTQYF.

In the case of this clone: The junction departs from germline at one end; a sequencing error may be responsible. The V and J genes are TRBV7-7 and TRBJ2-2; 13 nucleotides align to TRBD2. Looked up from germline, CDR1 is SSHAT and CDR2 is FNYEAQ (reference sequence). The CDR3 contains 16 residues. The CDR3 sequence is CASSLGTSGIPGELFF. As DNA, the CDR3 is TGTGCTAGCAGCTTAGGGACTAGCGGGATACCCGGGGAGCTGTTTTTT.

The chain recombines TRBV28 with TRBJ1-2, with D maybe TRBD1 (6 bases). Germline CDR1 MDHEN, CDR2 SYDVKM. CDR3 length: 12 residues. V was cut by 4 bases and J by 5 bases, with 8 bases left in between. Here the CDR3 reads CASSSQGYGYTF. CDR3 nucleotides: TGTGCCAGCAGTTCGCAGGGGTATGGCTACACCTTC.

The CDR3: CAISVTRGTGYEQYF. In DNA, the CDR3 is TGTGCCATCAGTGTAACGCGGGGGACCGGCTACGAGCAGTACTTC. The chain employs TRBV10-3 and TRBJ2-7, with 7 bases that match TRBD2. The V gene end was trimmed by 4 bases and the J gene end by 3 bases; junction bases not matched to a gene: 9. The CDR3 length is 15 residues. Germline loops: CDR1 ENHRY, CDR2 SYGVKD.

In this sample, this clone turned up a few times. The chain joins TRBV7-8 to TRBJ2-7, with D possibly being TRBD1 (5 bases). The CDR3 is 14 residues long. CDR1 SGHVS and CDR2 FQNEAQ come from the germline V gene. V lost 5 bases and J lost 2, with 13 bases in between. CDR3 coding DNA: TGTGCCAGCAGCATAGACCCAGGGACCTACGAGCAGTACTTC. Its translation is CASSIDPGTYEQYF.